The 10 T cell receptor beta chains in this list originate from one sample, sequenced in a study of type 1 regulatory T cells. No antigen is known for these receptors. TCRdb re-analysed the reads in MiXCR, keeping a single row per CDR3 protein. Here the sample spans 60,000 to 70,000 distinct CDR3 sequences, around 68% being singletons. The sample comprised cultured T cells, either the whole culture or a sorted T cell fraction (not recorded which). Subset meaning: Tr1-enriched cell product generated in vitro against host alloantigens. The receptors originated from a human donor in good health.

This clonotype was found a few times. The chain joins TRBV24-1 to TRBJ2-2; 8 bases agree with TRBD2. The germline V gene encodes CDR1 KGHDR and CDR2 SFDVKD. V gave up 2 bases and J gave up 4 bases; unmatched junction bases: 8. CDR3 length: 17 amino acids. The CDR3 sequence: CATSDSSGSFGTGELFF. The DNA for the CDR3 is TGTGCCACCAGTGATTCCAGCGGGAGCTTTGGCACCGGGGAGCTGTTTTTT.

The gene calls are TRBV5-1 and TRBJ1-2; TRBD1 aligns across 9 bases. The trim removed 4 bases at V and 4 bases at J, leaving 2 bases unmatched. The CDR3 sequence is 13 residues long. Germline CDR1 reads SGHRS; CDR2 reads YFSETQ. In nucleotides, the CDR3 is TGCGCCAGCAGCGAGGGACAGGGCTATGGCTACACCTTC. This encodes CASSEGQGYGYTF.

This clonotype has just one count. V gene TRBV12-3 or TRBV12-4 combines with J gene TRBJ2-7; possible D gene TRBD1, 5 bases. The CDR3 loop spans 15 amino acids. Trimming shortened V by 4 bases and J by 4 bases, and 17 bases separated the two germline ends. In DNA form, the CDR3 reads TGTGCCAGCAGTTCCTGGGGTAGGGGCAGGTACGAGCAGTACTTC. Translation: CASSSWGRGRYEQYF.

In nucleotides, the CDR3 is TGCGCCAGAAGAAATCGATCGTTCTCTGGAAACACCATATATTTT. This sequence encodes CARRNRSFSGNTIYF. V usage is TRBV5-1 and J usage is TRBJ1-3; D call uncertain. The CDR3 length is 15 residues. Germline V gene data show CDR1 as SGHRS and CDR2 as YFSETQ. Trimming shortened V by 8 bases and J by 0 bases, and 15 bases separated the two germline ends.

The chain links TRBV5-5 to TRBJ2-5; 8 nucleotides match TRBD1. V was clipped by 3 bases and J by 3 bases; unmatched bases: 4. The CDR3 runs 14 residues. Germline CDR1 reads SGHKS; CDR2 reads YYEKEE (reference sequence). The DNA of the CDR3 is TGTGCCAGCAGCTCGTCGACAGGGGAAGAGACCCAGTACTTC. The encoded protein is CASSSSTGEETQYF.

The genes are TRBV7-9 and TRBJ2-1; D may be TRBD1 or TRBD2 (6 bases each). Germline loops: CDR1 SEHNR, CDR2 FQNEAQ (reference sequence). The CDR3 contains 15 residues. Trimming shortened V by 6 bases and J by 5 bases, and 17 bases separated the two germline ends. The DNA for the CDR3 is TGTGCCAGCAGGTCGTCCAGGGGACTCGACAATGAGCAGTTCTTC. Translated, it gives CASRSSRGLDNEQFF.

J is TRBJ2-7 and V is TRBV5-1; possible D gene TRBD1, 8 bases. The V end was cut by 1 base, the J end by 0 bases, with 17 bases between. This CDR3 spans 17 amino acids. Germline values: CDR1 SGHRS, CDR2 YFSETQ. CDR3 loop: CASSLRFTGGASYEQYF. DNA for the CDR3: TGCGCCAGCAGCTTGCGATTTACAGGGGGGGCCTCCTACGAGCAGTACTTC.

This chain connects TRBV30 to TRBJ2-2; TRBD2 matches 9 bases. Germline loops: CDR1 GTSNPN, CDR2 SVGIG (reference sequence). V dropped 0 bases and J dropped 6; count of bases not matched to a gene: 5. CDR3 length: 15 residues. Written as DNA, the CDR3 is TGTGCCTGGAGTGTACCGGCGGGAGGGCCCGGGGAGCTGTTTTTT. Translated, it gives CAWSVPAGGPGELFF.

The chain links TRBV7-9 to TRBJ2-7; 7 bases are shared with TRBD2. Looked up from germline, CDR1 is SEHNR and CDR2 is FQNEAQ (reference sequence). The V gene end was trimmed by 0 bases and the J gene end by 5 bases; junction bases not matched to a gene: 7. This CDR3 has 15 amino acids. CDR3 sequence (DNA): TGTGCCAGCAGCTTAGCTGCGGGAGCCGGAAACGAGCAGTACTTC. Residues: CASSLAAGAGNEQYF. Full variable domain (outside the CDR3, taken from reference TRBV7-9 and TRBJ2-7): DTGVSQNPRHKITKRGQNVTFRCDPISEHNRLYWYRQTLGQGPEFLTYFQNEAQLEKSRLLSDRFSAERPKGSFSTLEIQRTEQGDSAMYLCASSLAAGAGNEQYFGPGTRLTVT.

The rearrangement joins TRBV4-2 to TRBJ2-1; 13 bases fit TRBD2. The CDR3 spans 17 residues. With V trimmed by 1 base and J by 5 bases, 5 bases remained unmatched. Looked up from germline, CDR1 is LGHNA and CDR2 is YNFKEQ. The CDR3 DNA reads as TGTGCCAGCAGCCAAGCTTCGGGACTAGCGGGACACAATGAGCAGTTCTTC. It translates to CASSQASGLAGHNEQFF.